This T cell receptor (beta chain) originates from a study of T cell responses to AZD1222 COVID-19 vaccine. Findings and caveats of the study: Without day 14 samples, only post-peak T cell repertoires were studied. It was only six AZD1222 recipients who were seropositive at baseline.

This table comes from immunoSEQ multiplex PCR, and its TCRdb copy is limited to in-frame clones, with some not included. The sample gives around 150,000 clones, about 92% of which show up once; approximately 3.3% is in the top ten. Worth noting for this clone: As yet, its antigen is unknown.

CDR3 length: 15 amino acids. Unmatched junction bases numbered 4, after V lost 7 bases and J lost 3 bases. Germline V gives CDR1 MNHEY, CDR2 SVGAGI. V is TRBV6-5 and J is TRBJ2-1; 12 bases are shared with TRBD2. This clonotype originated in an adult who received the AZD1222 COVID-19 vaccine. This material consisted of peripheral blood, taken 28 days after the second AZD1222 dose. CDR3 sequence reads: CASNLAGGFYNEQFF. The CDR3 nucleotides read TGTGCCAGCAACCTAGCGGGAGGGTTCTACAATGAGCAGTTCTTC.